This T cell receptor beta chain derives from a study of T cells in Graves' hyperthyroidism and ophthalmopathy. Germline V gene lookup returns CDR1 SGDLS and CDR2 YYNGEE. V lost 4 bases and J 5 bases, leaving 18 bases between the germline ends. The CDR3 loop spans 15 amino acids. Amplified TCR beta CDR3 regions came from RNA transcripts. TCR CDR3 regions were first amplified by RT-PCR with HTBI primers. TCRdb analysed the multiplex PCR reads with MiXCR anew, one entry per CDR3 protein. The sample consists of hundreds of thousands of distinct CDR3 sequences, over 20% of them appearing once. Sample: blood. The sequence derives from a man aged 25 to 40 with Graves' ophthalmopathy. J is TRBJ2-5 and V is TRBV9, with D perhaps TRBD1 (6 bases). The CDR3 DNA follows: TGTGCCAGCAGCAACCCCGCAGGGGCGCGGGAGACCCAGTACTTC. Its protein is CASSNPAGARETQYF.